What follows is one T cell receptor (beta chain) and its context. The antigen remains undetermined. The record originates from a study of siplizumab effects on memory and regulatory T cells. TCRdb keeps only in-frame clones here, not all; method: immunoSEQ multiplex PCR. The table lists roughly 100,000 clones, over 95% of them singletons, with 0.031% in the top ten. Findings of the study overall: To unstimulated subsets, only a minor fraction of alloreactive clones could be mapped. An assignable phenotype, naive or memory, was missing from roughly 76-95% of proliferating CD4+ or CD8+ clones. In siplizumab cultures, the suppressive function of proliferating Tregs remained unconfirmed.

The CDR3 contains 15 residues. V dropped 3 bases and J dropped 9; count of bases not matched to a gene: 7. CDR1 is SGHNT and CDR2 is YYREEE in the germline V gene (reference sequence). V usage is TRBV5-4 and J usage is TRBJ2-1, with 12 bases identical to TRBD1. This clonotype was obtained from a human donor in good health. Input material: naive CD4+ T cells sorted from blood. CDR3 residues: CASSSGTGGQGEQFF. The DNA of the CDR3 is TGTGCCAGCAGCTCCGGGACAGGGGGCCAGGGTGAGCAGTTCTTC.